Presented here are 27 T cell receptor beta chains from one specimen sequenced in a study of blood T cells in healthy people across ages. With a J-beta primer mix and a sample-barcoded 5' primer, a second PCR ran roughly 6 to 11 cycles. TCRdb called the 5' RACE reads again in MiXCR, with one record for every CDR3 protein. The sample has 1.5 million to 2 million distinct CDR3 sequences, roughly 32% seen once. Sequencing was carried out using blood. Receptors originate from a woman under 40 in good health.

The chain couples TRBV3-1 to TRBJ2-1, with a tentative D call TRBD2 (6 bases). The CDR3 has 13 residues. Trimming removed 11 bases at V and 10 bases at J, with 21 bases between. The germline gives CDR1 LGHDT, CDR2 YNNKEL (reference sequence). This CDR3 is CAARSGGRGEQFF. The CDR3 DNA sequence: TGTGCCGCCCGCTCCGGAGGGCGTGGGGAGCAGTTCTTC.

V gene TRBV20-1 combines with J gene TRBJ2-3; weak D call: TRBD2 (5 bases). CDR1 is DFQATT and CDR2 is SNEGSKA in the germline V gene (reference sequence). The CDR3 runs 12 residues. This CDR3 is CIPQSGADTQYF. The DNA for the CDR3 is TGCATCCCCCAGAGCGGCGCAGATACGCAGTATTTT.

The rearrangement links TRBV6-1 to TRBJ1-2; TRBD1 agrees at 9 bases. The CDR3 has 14 amino acids. Germline values: CDR1 MNHNS, CDR2 SASEGT. V gave up 6 bases and J gave up 6 bases; unmatched junction bases: 8. The CDR3 sequence is CASRGLTGGDGYTF. The DNA of the CDR3 is TGTGCCAGCAGGGGACTCACAGGGGGCGATGGCTACACCTTC.

The chain has TRBV18 and TRBJ2-5; D uncertain. V was shortened by 0 bases and J by 1 base, with 9 bases between the two germline ends. CDR3 length: 15 residues. Germline CDR1 and CDR2: KGHSH and LQKENI. The CDR3 is CASSPPLKAQETQYF. CDR3 DNA: TGTGCCAGCTCACCACCTCTGAAGGCCCAAGAGACCCAGTACTTC.

The rearrangement links TRBV28 to TRBJ1-5; TRBD1 agrees at 11 bases. Looked up from germline, CDR1 is MDHEN and CDR2 is SYDVKM. The V gene end was trimmed by 3 bases and the J gene end by 2 bases; junction bases not matched to a gene: 6. The CDR3 consists of 17 residues. In DNA form, the CDR3 reads TGTGCCAGCAGTTTCTCCGGGACAGGGGGAGGCAATCAGCCCCAGCATTTT. It yields the protein CASSFSGTGGGNQPQHF.

The J gene is TRBJ2-1, the V gene TRBV27; 11 bases fit TRBD2. V trimming: 3 bases; J trimming: 9 bases; junction bases outside the gene matches: 4. The germline CDR1 and CDR2 sequences are MNHEY and SMNVEV (reference sequence). The CDR3 consists of 14 residues. The CDR3 spells CASSFMTSGTEQFF. In nucleotides, the CDR3 is TGTGCCAGCAGTTTCATGACTAGCGGGACTGAGCAGTTCTTC.

The chain has TRBV9 and TRBJ2-3; TRBD2 aligns across 7 bases. Trimming cost V 4 bases and J 2 bases; bases outside gene matches: 10. The CDR3 contains 16 residues. Germline V CDR1 and CDR2: SGDLS, YYNGEE. Here the CDR3 DNA reads TGTGCCAGCAGCATGGCTTCTAGCGGCATCACAGATACGCAGTATTTT. Encoded protein: CASSMASSGITDTQYF. The whole variable domain, filled in from reference TRBV9 and TRBJ2-3, reads DSGVTQTPKHLITATGQRVTLRCSPRSGDLSVYWYQQSLDQGLQFLIQYYNGEERAKGNILERFSAQQFPDLHSELNLSSLELGDSALYFCASSMASSGITDTQYFGPGTRLTVL.

This clonotype showed up just a few times. Germline and junction disagree at one end, which may indicate a read error. The J gene is TRBJ1-2, the V gene TRBV12-3 or TRBV12-4; 9 positions agree with TRBD1. The CDR3 length is 16 residues. The CDR3 is CAGSLRTGVGNYGYTF. The DNA for the CDR3 is TGTGCCGGCAGTTTACGGACAGGGGTCGGCAACTATGGCTACACCTTC.

In regard to this clonotype: Just one base apart from a much larger clone, this may be a read error. The rearrangement joins TRBV6-1 to TRBJ2-1, with 10 bases identical to TRBD2. This CDR3 contains 15 residues. Germline CDR1 and CDR2: MNHNS and SASEGT. CDR3 sequence (DNA): TGTGCCAACAGTTTGAGCGGGAGGGCCTACAATGAGCAGTTCTTC. Encoded protein: CANSLSGRAYNEQFF.

The rearrangement joins TRBV29-1 to TRBJ1-1; perhaps TRBD1 as D (5 bases). The germline V and J ends were trimmed by 8 bases and 1 base, with 17 bases remaining between them. The CDR3 is 14 amino acids. Germline-derived CDR1 and CDR2 are SQVTM and ANQGSEA. CDR3 coding DNA: TGCAGCTCTGCCGGGCTTGGGACGAACACTGAAGCTTTCTTT. It codes for CSSAGLGTNTEAFF. The variable domain in full, with the rest retrieved from reference TRBV29-1 and TRBJ1-1, is SAVISQKPSRDICQRGTSLTIQCQVDSQVTMMFWYRQQPGQSLTLIATANQGSEATYESGFVIDKFPISRPNLTFSTLTVSNMSPEDSSIYLCSSAGLGTNTEAFFGQGTRLTVV.

The chain joins TRBV27 to TRBJ2-3; weak D call: TRBD2 (5 bases). The CDR3 is 15 residues long. V lost 5 bases, J lost 2 bases, and 14 bases lay in between. From germline, CDR1 is MNHEY and CDR2 SMNVEV (reference sequence). The CDR3 bases are TGTGCCAGCAGTCCACCAAGCGGTCACACAGATACGCAGTATTTT. It is translated as CASSPPSGHTDTQYF.

V is TRBV28 and J is TRBJ1-5, with D unresolved. V was trimmed by 2 bases and J by 3 bases, leaving 11 bases between them. The CDR3 contains 15 residues. CDR1 is MDHEN and CDR2 is SYDVKM in the germline V gene. CDR3 in amino acids: CASSLGGIINQPQHF. CDR3 coding DNA: TGTGCCAGCAGTTTAGGTGGGATAATCAATCAGCCCCAGCATTTT.

The chain recombines TRBV14 with TRBJ2-1; no clear D. Germline V gene data show CDR1 as SGHDN and CDR2 as FVKESK. This CDR3 comprises 14 residues. V lost 4 bases and J 4 bases, leaving 11 bases between the germline ends. The CDR3 loop reads CASSPWKSYNEQFF. The DNA of the CDR3 is TGTGCCAGCAGCCCCTGGAAGTCGTACAATGAGCAGTTCTTC.

The chain carries TRBV5-1 and TRBJ1-1, with 7 nucleotides matching TRBD1. This CDR3 has 15 residues. Germline V gene sequence: CDR1 SGHRS, CDR2 YFSETQ. V shed 6 bases, J shed 4 bases, and the junction held 12 bases outside the gene matches. The CDR3 nucleotides are TGCGCCAGCAACCTGACACCGGGACAGATCACTGAAGCTTTCTTT. It translates to CASNLTPGQITEAFF.

This chain joins TRBV3-1 and TRBJ2-7; a weak D match, TRBD2 (6 bases). The CDR3 loop spans 11 amino acids. Trimming cost V 2 bases and J 9 bases, with 8 bases left between them. Germline loops: CDR1 LGHDT, CDR2 YNNKEL (reference sequence). The CDR3 coding sequence is TGTGCCAGCAGCCAACTGGGACTGCAGTACTTC. Translation gives CASSQLGLQYF.

This rearrangement joins TRBV20-1 to TRBJ2-1, with D perhaps matching TRBD1 (6 bases). Matching the DNA end better, TRBJ2-7 makes the J call doubtful. Germline CDR1 DFQATT, CDR2 SNEGSKA (reference sequence). The CDR3 is 14 residues long. CDR3 region: CSAGRGNSYNEQYF. In DNA form, the CDR3 reads TGCAGTGCTGGTAGGGGGAACTCCTACAATGAGCAGTACTTC.

The rearrangement links TRBV27 to TRBJ2-3; D possibly corresponds to TRBD2 (6 bases). Trimming left V 3 bases short and J 5 bases short, with 18 bases between. CDR1 is MNHEY, CDR2 SMNVEV, per germline (reference sequence). The CDR3 sequence is 16 residues long. CDR3 nucleotides: TGTGCCAGCAGTTTTTTAGCGGCTCTGGGGGGAGATACGCAGTATTTT. Encoded protein: CASSFLAALGGDTQYF.

The V and J genes are TRBV2 and TRBJ2-2; D uncertain. The ends were cut back, 7 bases at V and 1 base at J, with 13 bases in the middle. Germline V lookup: CDR1 SNHLY, CDR2 FYNNEI. This CDR3 is built from 15 residues. The CDR3 sequence: CASTLGLGNTGELFF. CDR3 DNA sequence: TGTGCCAGCACTCTAGGGCTGGGGAACACCGGGGAGCTGTTTTTT. The complete variable domain, with remaining parts taken from reference TRBV2 and TRBJ2-2, reads EPEVTQTPSHQVTQMGQEVILRCVPISNHLYFYWYRQILGQKVEFLVSFYNNEISEKSEIFDDQFSVERPDGSNFTLKIRSTKLEDSAMYFCASTLGLGNTGELFFGEGSRLTVL.

This clonotype appeared many times. This CDR3 is CASSLRVSTDTQYF. In nucleotides, the CDR3 is TGTGCCAGCAGCCTAAGGGTGAGCACAGATACGCAGTATTTT. V usage is TRBV7-2 and J usage is TRBJ2-3; D remains ambiguous. The CDR3 extends over 14 amino acids. Trimming removed 5 bases from V and 0 bases from J, with 9 bases in between. Germline V gene sequence: CDR1 SGHTA, CDR2 FQGNSA. Looking up the rest from reference TRBV7-2 and TRBJ2-3 gives the full variable domain: GAGVSQSPSNKVTEKGKDVELRCDPISGHTALYWYRQSLGQGLEFLIYFQGNSAPDKSGLPSDRFSAERTGGSVSTLTIQRTQQEDSAVYLCASSLRVSTDTQYFGPGTRLTVL.

This clonotype showed up just a few times. The chain employs TRBV27 and TRBJ2-1; TRBD2 might be the D (6 bases). CDR1 is MNHEY, CDR2 SMNVEV, per germline (reference sequence). The V and J ends lost 8 bases and 5 bases respectively, with 19 bases between them. The CDR3 is 15 residues long. CDR3 region: CASHSRTSINNEQFF. The CDR3 DNA sequence: TGTGCCAGCCATTCGAGAACTAGCATCAACAATGAGCAGTTCTTC.

V usage is TRBV12-3 or TRBV12-4 and J usage is TRBJ1-5; possibly TRBD1 for D (6 bases). V lost 4 bases, J lost 2 bases, and 9 bases lay in between. This CDR3 spans 14 amino acids. Here the CDR3 reads CASSYHRGNQPQHF. CDR3 coding DNA: TGTGCCAGCAGTTACCACAGGGGCAATCAGCCCCAGCATTTT.

Note on this clonotype: A junction boundary mismatches the germline segment, possibly from a read error. The CDR3 region is CAGSLRSSGGQEQYF. In nucleotides, the CDR3 is TGTGCCGGCAGTTTACGATCTAGCGGGGGTCAGGAGCAGTACTTC. The rearrangement links TRBV28 to TRBJ2-5; 10 nucleotides line up with TRBD2. CDR3 length: 15 residues. Germline values: CDR1 MDHEN, CDR2 SYDVKM.

V is TRBV5-1 and J is TRBJ2-5, with TRBD1 as a possible D gene (5 bases). Germline CDR1 and CDR2: SGHRS and YFSETQ. The CDR3 is 14 residues long. Trimming took 0 bases from V and 5 from J, leaving 11 bases between them. CDR3: CASSLGQFRETQYF. In nucleotides, the CDR3 is TGCGCCAGCAGCTTGGGACAGTTCAGGGAGACCCAGTACTTC.

As to this clonotype: Since a much larger clone is just one base distant, this may be a read error. This chain uses TRBV29-1 with TRBJ1-5; the D is unclear. The CDR3 spans 13 residues. Germline loops: CDR1 SQVTM, CDR2 ANQGSEA. Trimming removed 7 bases from V and 2 bases from J, with 12 bases in between. As DNA, the CDR3 is TGCAGCGCACTGAGCTTGGGCAATCAGCCCCAGCATTTT. This sequence encodes CSALSLGNQPQHF.

This clonotype was detected a few times. The J gene is TRBJ1-5, the V gene TRBV4-2; D perhaps matches TRBD1 (6 bases). Per the germline V gene, CDR1 is LGHNA and CDR2 is YNFKEQ. Trimming pared 6 bases from V and 5 bases from J, leaving 17 bases between. The CDR3 length is 15 residues. CDR3 coding DNA: TGTGCCAGCAGGCTGACAGGCAACCATGATCAGCCCCAGCATTTT. As protein: CASRLTGNHDQPQHF.

The V and J genes are TRBV6-1 and TRBJ2-5, with TRBD2 as a possible D gene (5 bases). This CDR3 comprises 12 residues. V was cut by 6 bases and J by 11 bases, with 16 bases left in between. The germline V gene encodes CDR1 MNHNS and CDR2 SASEGT. CDR3 bases: TGTGCCAGCAGACCCCGAGGGTTCGAACAGTACTTC. Translating it yields CASRPRGFEQYF.

On this clonotype: The conserved phenylalanine or tryptophan normally closing the CDR3 is absent here, so this likely arose from a read error. The J gene is TRBJ2-3, the V gene TRBV7-9; 10 bases match TRBD2. Germline values: CDR1 SEHNR, CDR2 FQNEAQ (reference sequence). The CDR3 extends over 15 amino acids. Germline trimming cut 4 bases from V and 6 bases from J; bases unmatched to any gene: 7. The CDR3 coding sequence is TGTGCCAGCAGCTCACTAGCGGGGCTCACGGATACGCAGTATGTT. Translating it yields CASSSLAGLTDTQYV.